A single sample gave rise to the 14 T cell receptor beta chains below, sequenced in a study of blood T cells in healthy people across ages. Then a second PCR, running about 6 to 11 cycles, was carried out with a sample-barcoded 5' primer and a J-beta primer mix. TCRdb fed the 5' RACE reads into MiXCR, producing one record per CDR3 protein. This sample carries some 1,000,000 distinct CDR3 sequences, around 27% of them seen once, and the ten largest clones take around 0.75%. This sample was shared with a second study, whose subject was T cells of mothers and their children.

Specimen: blood. The receptors derive from a girl aged 2-10 years in good health.

The chain recombines TRBV20-1 with TRBJ1-4; D not resolved. The CDR3 loop spans 15 amino acids. V lost 0 bases, J lost 0 bases, and 8 bases lay in between. Germline V gene lookup returns CDR1 DFQATT and CDR2 SNEGSKA (reference sequence). Written as DNA, the CDR3 is TGCAGTGCTAGAGATAGCCAGGCAACTAATGAAAAACTGTTTTTT. Protein sequence: CSARDSQATNEKLFF.

This clonotype was counted between two and nine times. One junction end disagrees with the germline gene, perhaps due to a read error. V and J are TRBV2 and TRBJ1-2, with 7 bases fitting TRBD1. The germline V gene encodes CDR1 SNHLY and CDR2 FYNNEI. This CDR3 contains 13 residues. CDR3 coding DNA: TGTGCCAGCAGCGAAGACAGGGATTATGGCTACACCTTC. Protein product: CASSEDRDYGYTF.

V usage is TRBV27 and J usage is TRBJ1-2, with D possibly TRBD1 on 6 matching bases. The CDR3 is 15 residues long. In germline, CDR1 is MNHEY, CDR2 SMNVEV (reference sequence). Trimming cost V 2 bases and J 3 bases, with 13 bases left between them. The CDR3 sequence is CASSLAGANYYGYTF. As DNA, the CDR3 is TGTGCCAGCAGTTTAGCGGGGGCCAATTACTATGGCTACACCTTC.

The V call is TRBV9, the J call TRBJ2-1, with D perhaps matching TRBD1 (5 bases). The CDR3 length is 15 residues. Trimming removed 4 bases from V and 4 bases from J, with 15 bases in between. In germline, CDR1 is SGDLS, CDR2 YYNGEE. The DNA for the CDR3 is TGTGCCAGCAGCTCTGATCCGGACACATACAATGAGCAGTTCTTC. Protein: CASSSDPDTYNEQFF.

This clonotype appeared a few times. The rearrangement joins TRBV12-3 or TRBV12-4 to TRBJ2-1, with 7 bases identical to TRBD1. The CDR3 length is 13 residues. V lost 3 bases to trimming and J lost 8 bases; unmatched junction nucleotides: 4. The chain's CDR3 is CASSFTGVYEQFF. The DNA for the CDR3 is TGTGCCAGCAGTTTTACAGGGGTTTATGAGCAGTTCTTC.

This chain joins TRBV10-3 and TRBJ1-2; TRBD1 might be the D (5 bases). Germline V gene sequence: CDR1 ENHRY, CDR2 SYGVKD. Trimming took 9 bases from V and 11 from J, leaving 13 bases between them. This CDR3 contains 10 residues. CDR3: CAIGREGYTF. CDR3 coding DNA: TGTGCCATTGGCAGGGAAGGTTACACCTTC.

J is TRBJ2-5 and V is TRBV12-3 or TRBV12-4; 8 nucleotides align to TRBD1. The last part of the DNA fits TRBJ2-1 better; the J call may be wrong. This CDR3 comprises 12 residues. The chain's CDR3 is CAIQGAPDEQFF. In DNA, the CDR3 is TGTGCCATCCAGGGGGCGCCTGATGAGCAGTTCTTC.

This clonotype was seen more than once but under ten times. This chain links TRBV7-9 with TRBJ1-1, with D uncertain. V lost 1 base, J lost 9 bases, and 9 bases lay in between. CDR1 and CDR2 from the germline V gene are SEHNR and FQNEAQ (reference sequence). There are 12 residues in the CDR3. CDR3 loop: CASSLEGLKAFF. CDR3 DNA sequence: TGTGCCAGCAGCTTAGAGGGTTTGAAAGCTTTCTTT.

This clonotype was found a few times. The gene calls are TRBV28 and TRBJ2-5, with D perhaps assigned TRBD1 or TRBD2 (5 bases each). Germline CDR1 MDHEN, CDR2 SYDVKM. This CDR3 has 14 amino acids. Trimming left V 8 bases short and J 2 bases short, with 15 bases between. For the CDR3, the DNA is TGTGCCAGCTCCTGGGACCGCAGACAAGAGACCCAGTACTTC. Amino acid sequence: CASSWDRRQETQYF.

This chain connects TRBV7-9 to TRBJ2-5; D gene unclear. V was pared by 4 bases and J by 2 bases, with 11 bases between. Per the germline V gene, CDR1 is SEHNR and CDR2 is FQNEAQ (reference sequence). The CDR3 is 14 amino acids. DNA for the CDR3: TGTGCCAGCAGCTCCGCCGGGCGTCAAGAGACCCAGTACTTC. Translating it yields CASSSAGRQETQYF. Combining the CDR3 with reference TRBV7-9 and TRBJ2-5 gives the whole variable domain DTGVSQNPRHKITKRGQNVTFRCDPISEHNRLYWYRQTLGQGPEFLTYFQNEAQLEKSRLLSDRFSAERPKGSFSTLEIQRTEQGDSAMYLCASSSAGRQETQYFGPGTRLLVL.

This sequence joins TRBV5-1 and TRBJ1-1; possibly TRBD1 for D (6 bases). V was cut by 4 bases and J by 4 bases, with 17 bases left in between. This CDR3 has 15 residues. CDR1 and CDR2 (germline): SGHRS, YFSETQ. This chain's CDR3 is CASSGTGTMGTEAFF. CDR3 sequence (DNA): TGCGCCAGCAGCGGTACCGGGACAATGGGCACTGAAGCTTTCTTT.

The V call is TRBV3-1, the J call TRBJ2-1, with 9 bases fitting TRBD2. Per the germline V gene, CDR1 is LGHDT and CDR2 is YNNKEL (reference sequence). Germline trimming cut 4 bases from V and 7 bases from J; bases unmatched to any gene: 8. CDR3 length: 15 residues. CDR3 nucleotide sequence: TGTGCCAGCAGCCTCTATAGCGGGAGTGGAAATGAGCAGTTCTTC. Protein: CASSLYSGSGNEQFF.

CDR3 sequence reads: CSAGMELFF. The CDR3 DNA is TGCAGTGCTGGTATGGAACTGTTTTTT. The J gene is TRBJ1-4, the V gene TRBV20-1; D is ambiguous. The CDR3 contains 9 residues. V gave up 5 bases and J gave up 12 bases, with 7 bases separating them. Looked up from germline, CDR1 is DFQATT and CDR2 is SNEGSKA (reference sequence).

This chain joins TRBV7-2 and TRBJ2-5; maybe TRBD1 (6 bases). Trimming shortened V by 5 bases and J by 3 bases, and 13 bases separated the two germline ends. The CDR3 spans 14 residues. From germline, CDR1 is SGHTA and CDR2 FQGNSA. The CDR3 loop is CASSETGTKETQYF. CDR3 DNA sequence: TGTGCCAGCAGCGAAACCGGGACAAAAGAGACCCAGTACTTC.